The present T cell receptor beta chain was sequenced within a study of T cells in Graves' hyperthyroidism and ophthalmopathy. Study observations and caveats: The model anticipated ophthalmopathy a median about six months pre-onset.

This clonotype came up a few times. What it binds is not known. V was trimmed by 0 bases and J by 7 bases, leaving 15 bases between them. The CDR3 runs 15 residues. From RNA transcripts, TCR beta CDR3 regions were amplified. When the TCR CDR3 underwent first-round RT-PCR, the HTBI primer set was used. Via MiXCR, TCRdb re-called the multiplex PCR reads, giving one row per CDR3 protein. Among roughly 640,000 distinct CDR3 sequences listed, about a sixth were seen once. The chain carries TRBV12-3 or TRBV12-4 and TRBJ2-5, with D possibly TRBD2 on 5 matching bases. This clonotype originated in a woman aged 40 to 50 with Graves' ophthalmopathy. The sequencing sample was made of blood. The CDR3 is CASSLAGLPVGTQYF. CDR3 sequence (DNA): TGTGCCAGCAGTTTAGCCGGACTCCCGGTGGGGACCCAGTACTTC.